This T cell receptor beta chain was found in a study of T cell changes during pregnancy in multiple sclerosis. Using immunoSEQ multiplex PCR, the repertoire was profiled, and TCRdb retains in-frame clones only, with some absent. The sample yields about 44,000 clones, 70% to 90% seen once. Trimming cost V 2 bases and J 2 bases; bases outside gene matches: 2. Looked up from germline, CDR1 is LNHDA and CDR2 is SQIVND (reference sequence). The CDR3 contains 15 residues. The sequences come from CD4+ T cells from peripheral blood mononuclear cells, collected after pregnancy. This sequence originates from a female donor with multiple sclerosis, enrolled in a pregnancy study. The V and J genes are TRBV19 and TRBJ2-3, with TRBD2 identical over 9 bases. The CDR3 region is CASSILAGLTDTQYF. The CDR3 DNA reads TGTGCCAGTAGTATACTAGCGGGGCTCACAGATACGCAGTATTTT.